A selection of T cell receptor beta chains follows, all from one sample in a study of OX40 agonist ivuxolimab in advanced cancers. Some clones are missing from TCRdb's copy, which holds only in-frame ones; the method was immunoSEQ multiplex PCR. The table shows roughly 77,000 clones, with 81% occurring only once. Source: CD4+ or CD8+ T cells sorted from blood, taken in a trial of the OX40 agonist ivuxolimab. Receptor source: an adult with an advanced solid tumor such as melanoma, head and neck, liver or kidney cancer. Each CDR3 is given with its conserved first and last residue. D genes are given only for firm matches. The listing skips clone size in some rows; elsewhere it reads once, few, many or a size class.

>-|TRBJ1-1|-|TRBV6-6
CAIAGSGNTEAFF
TGTGCCATCGCTGGTTCGGGGAACACTGAAGCTTTCTTT
>-|TRBJ2-7|-|TRBV2
CASSAQGGYEQYF
TGTGCCAGCAGTGCACAGGGCGGCTACGAGCAGTACTTC
>-|TRBJ1-6|few|TRBV25-1
CASRQLNSPLHF
TGTGCCAGCAGACAGTTAAATTCACCCCTCCACTTT
>-|TRBJ1-4|-|TRBV6-1
CASSEWNRDNEKLFF
TGTGCCAGCAGTGAATGGAACAGGGACAATGAAAAACTGTTTTTT
>TRBD1|TRBJ2-7|-|TRBV4-2
CASSQESGRGRDGIYEQYF
TGTGCCAGCAGCCAAGAGTCGGGCAGGGGGCGCGACGGGATCTACGAGCAGTACTTC
>TRBD1|TRBJ1-1|-|TRBV5-4
CASSSDRENTEAFF
TGTGCCAGCAGCTCCGACAGGGAAAACACTGAAGCTTTCTTT
>-|TRBJ1-4|-|TRBV5-6
CASSSSPGATNEKLFF
TGTGCCAGCAGCAGTTCACCTGGGGCAACTAATGAAAAACTGTTTTTT
>-|TRBJ1-1|-|TRBV7-9
CASSVDATEAFF
TGTGCCAGCAGCGTAGACGCGACTGAAGCTTTCTTT
>-|TRBJ1-1|-|TRBV30
CAWSARGPQAFF
TGTGCCTGGAGTGCCAGGGGCCCCCAAGCTTTCTTT
>-|TRBJ2-7|-|TRBV11-3
CASSFRREQYF
TGTGCCAGCAGCTTTCGAAGGGAGCAGTACTTC
>-|TRBJ1-6|-|TRBV6-4
CASSEVAGGRRSPLHF
TGTGCCAGCAGTGAAGTCGCGGGGGGCAGGCGCTCACCCCTCCACTTT
>-|TRBJ1-6|-|TRBV15
CATAQLGSPLHF
TGTGCCACCGCTCAACTTGGTTCACCCCTCCACTTT
>TRBD1|TRBJ1-2|-|TRBV6-4
CASSDEGTDGYTF
TGTGCCAGCAGTGACGAAGGGACAGACGGCTACACCTTC
>TRBD1|TRBJ1-5|-|TRBV5-4
CASSAQPGQGRQPQHF
TGTGCCAGCAGCGCCCAACCGGGACAGGGAAGACAGCCCCAGCATTTT
>-|TRBJ1-3|-|TRBV9
CASSSLWGGGNTIYF
TGTGCCAGCAGCTCTCTTTGGGGGGGTGGAAACACCATATATTTT
>-|TRBJ2-2|-|TRBV30
CAWNTGSGVAGELFF
TGTGCCTGGAATACGGGGAGCGGCGTCGCCGGGGAGCTGTTTTTT
>-|TRBJ1-2|-|TRBV15
CATSREVRGAYGYTF
TGTGCCACCAGCAGAGAGGTCAGGGGTGCCTATGGCTACACCTTC
>-|TRBJ2-2|-|TRBV28
CASGVFGGAGELFF
TGTGCCAGCGGAGTTTTCGGGGGAGCCGGGGAGCTGTTTTTT
>TRBD2|TRBJ2-5|-|TRBV13
CASSLRLAGGPEETQYF
TGTGCCAGCAGCCTCCGACTAGCGGGAGGGCCGGAAGAGACCCAGTACTTC
>-|TRBJ2-1|-|TRBV19
CASSIGNSPNEQFF
TGTGCCAGTAGTATAGGCAACTCGCCCAATGAGCAGTTCTTC
>-|TRBJ1-1|once|TRBV28
CASSFGGVLTEAFF
TGTGCCAGCAGTTTTGGAGGGGTCCTCACTGAAGCTTTCTTT